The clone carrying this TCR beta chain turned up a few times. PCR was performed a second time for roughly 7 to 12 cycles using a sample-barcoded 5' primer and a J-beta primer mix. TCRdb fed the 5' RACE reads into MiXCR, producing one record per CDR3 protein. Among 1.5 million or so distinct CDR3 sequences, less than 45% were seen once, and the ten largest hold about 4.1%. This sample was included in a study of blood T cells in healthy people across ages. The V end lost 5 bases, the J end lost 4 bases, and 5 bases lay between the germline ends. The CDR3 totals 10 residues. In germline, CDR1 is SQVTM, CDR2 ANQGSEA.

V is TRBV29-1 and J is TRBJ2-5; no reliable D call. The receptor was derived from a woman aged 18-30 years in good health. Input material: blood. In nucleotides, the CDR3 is TGCAGCGTTTCCCCAGAGACCCAGTACTTC. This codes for CSVSPETQYF.